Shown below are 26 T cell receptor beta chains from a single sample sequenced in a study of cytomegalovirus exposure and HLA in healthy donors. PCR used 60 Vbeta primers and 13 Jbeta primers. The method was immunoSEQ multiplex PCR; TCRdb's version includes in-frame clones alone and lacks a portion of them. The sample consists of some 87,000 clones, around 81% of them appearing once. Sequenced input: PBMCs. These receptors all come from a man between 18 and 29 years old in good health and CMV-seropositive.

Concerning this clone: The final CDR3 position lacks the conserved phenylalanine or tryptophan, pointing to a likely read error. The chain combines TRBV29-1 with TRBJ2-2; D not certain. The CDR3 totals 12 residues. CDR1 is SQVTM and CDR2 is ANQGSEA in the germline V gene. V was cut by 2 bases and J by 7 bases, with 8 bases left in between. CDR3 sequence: CSVEYGGGELFV. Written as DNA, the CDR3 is TGCAGCGTTGAATATGGCGGCGGGGAGCTGTTTGTT.

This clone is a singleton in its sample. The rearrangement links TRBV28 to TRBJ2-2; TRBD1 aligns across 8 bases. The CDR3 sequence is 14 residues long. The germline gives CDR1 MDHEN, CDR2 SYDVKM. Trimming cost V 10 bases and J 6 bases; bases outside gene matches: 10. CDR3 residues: CAIRDRGSAGELFF. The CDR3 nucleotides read TGTGCCATCCGAGACAGGGGTTCGGCCGGGGAGCTGTTTTTT.

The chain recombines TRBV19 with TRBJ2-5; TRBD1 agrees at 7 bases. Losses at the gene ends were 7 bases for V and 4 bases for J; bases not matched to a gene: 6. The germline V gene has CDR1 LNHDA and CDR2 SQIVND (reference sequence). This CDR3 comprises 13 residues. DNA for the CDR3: TGTGCCAGTAAAACAGGGGTTGGAGAGACCCAGTACTTC. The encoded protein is CASKTGVGETQYF.

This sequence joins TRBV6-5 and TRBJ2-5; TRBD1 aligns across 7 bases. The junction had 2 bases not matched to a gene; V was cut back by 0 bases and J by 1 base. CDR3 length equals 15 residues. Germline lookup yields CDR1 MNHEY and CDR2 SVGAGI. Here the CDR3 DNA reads TGTGCCAGCAGTTACTCGGACAGGCTCCAAGAGACCCAGTACTTC. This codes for CASSYSDRLQETQYF.

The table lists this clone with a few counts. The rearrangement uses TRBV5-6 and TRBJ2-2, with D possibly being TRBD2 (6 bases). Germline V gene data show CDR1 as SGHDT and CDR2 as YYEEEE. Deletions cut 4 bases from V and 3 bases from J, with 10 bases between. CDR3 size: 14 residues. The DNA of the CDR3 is TGTGCCAGCAGCGGGGGACTTCACACCGGGGAGCTGTTTTTT. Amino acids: CASSGGLHTGELFF.

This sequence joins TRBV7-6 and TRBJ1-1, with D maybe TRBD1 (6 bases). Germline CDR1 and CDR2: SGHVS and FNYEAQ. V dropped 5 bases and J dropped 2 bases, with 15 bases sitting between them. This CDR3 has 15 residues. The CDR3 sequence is CASSPRRGGNTEAFF. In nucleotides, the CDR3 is TGTGCCAGCAGCCCCCGTCGGGGGGGCAACACTGAAGCTTTCTTT.

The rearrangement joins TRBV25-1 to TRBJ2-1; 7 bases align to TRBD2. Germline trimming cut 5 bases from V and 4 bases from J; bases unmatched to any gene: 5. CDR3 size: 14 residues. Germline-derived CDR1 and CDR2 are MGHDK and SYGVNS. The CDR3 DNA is TGTGCCAGCAGTCAGCCTAGCGGTTACAATGAGCAGTTCTTC. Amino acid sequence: CASSQPSGYNEQFF. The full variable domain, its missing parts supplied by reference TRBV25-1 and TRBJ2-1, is EADIYQTPRYLVIGTGKKITLECSQTMGHDKMYWYQQDPGMELHLIHYSYGVNSTEKGDLSSESTVSRIRTEHFPLTLESARPSHTSQYLCASSQPSGYNEQFFGPGTRLTVL.

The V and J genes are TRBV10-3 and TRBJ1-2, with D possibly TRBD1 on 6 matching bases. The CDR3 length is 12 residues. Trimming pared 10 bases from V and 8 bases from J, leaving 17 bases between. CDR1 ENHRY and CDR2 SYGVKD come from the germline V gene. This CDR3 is CASQQGLRGYTF. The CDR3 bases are TGTGCCAGCCAACAGGGTCTCCGGGGCTACACCTTC.

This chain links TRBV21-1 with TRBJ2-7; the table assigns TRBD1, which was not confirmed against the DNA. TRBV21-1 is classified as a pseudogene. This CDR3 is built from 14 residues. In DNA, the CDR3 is TGTGCCAGCAGCGCCAGGGGGGTGTGGTACGAGCAGTACTTC. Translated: CASSARGVWYEQYF.

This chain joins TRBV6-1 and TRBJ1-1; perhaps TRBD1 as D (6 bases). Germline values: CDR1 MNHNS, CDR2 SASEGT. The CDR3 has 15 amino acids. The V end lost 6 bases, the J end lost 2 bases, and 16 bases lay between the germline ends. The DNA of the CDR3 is TGTGCCAGCAGCGCCTATACAGGGCACAACACTGAAGCTTTCTTT. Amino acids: CASSAYTGHNTEAFF.

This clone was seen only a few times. The CDR3 is CASSLGGRNQPQHF. The CDR3 region has the DNA TGTGCCAGCAGTTTAGGAGGCCGCAATCAGCCCCAGCATTTT. The chain employs TRBV6-5 and TRBJ1-5; the D is unclear. This CDR3 region has 14 residues. Germline CDR1 MNHEY, CDR2 SVGAGI. Trimming took 4 bases from V and 2 from J, leaving 9 bases between them.

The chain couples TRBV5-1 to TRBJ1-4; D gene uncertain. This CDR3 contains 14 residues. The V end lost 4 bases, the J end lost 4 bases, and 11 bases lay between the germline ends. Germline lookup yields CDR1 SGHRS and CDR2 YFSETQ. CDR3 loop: CASSPTTFNEKLFF. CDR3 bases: TGCGCCAGCAGCCCAACAACCTTTAATGAAAAACTGTTTTTT. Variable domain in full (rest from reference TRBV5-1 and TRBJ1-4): KAGVTQTPRYLIKTRGQQVTLSCSPISGHRSVSWYQQTPGQGLQFLFEYFSETQRNKGNFPGRFSGRQFSNSRSEMNVSTLELGDSALYLCASSPTTFNEKLFFGSGTQLSVL.

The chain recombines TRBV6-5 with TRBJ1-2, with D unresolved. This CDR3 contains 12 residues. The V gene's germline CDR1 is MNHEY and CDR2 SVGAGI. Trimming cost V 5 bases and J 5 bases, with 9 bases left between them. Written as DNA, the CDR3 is TGTGCCAGCAGTCGCGGGTCTTATGGCTACACCTTC. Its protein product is CASSRGSYGYTF.

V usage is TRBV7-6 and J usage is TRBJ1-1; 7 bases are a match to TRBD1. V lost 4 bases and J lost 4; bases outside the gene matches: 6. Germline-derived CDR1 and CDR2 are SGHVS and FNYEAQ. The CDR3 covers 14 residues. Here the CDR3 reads CASSSTGRSTEAFF. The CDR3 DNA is TGTGCCAGCAGCTCGACAGGGAGGAGCACTGAAGCTTTCTTT.

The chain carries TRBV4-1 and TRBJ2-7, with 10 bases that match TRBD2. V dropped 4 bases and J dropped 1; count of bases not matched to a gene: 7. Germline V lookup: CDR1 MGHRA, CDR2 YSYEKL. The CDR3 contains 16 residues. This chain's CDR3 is CASSPHTSGTSYEQYF. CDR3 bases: TGCGCCAGCAGCCCCCACACTAGCGGGACTTCCTACGAGCAGTACTTC.

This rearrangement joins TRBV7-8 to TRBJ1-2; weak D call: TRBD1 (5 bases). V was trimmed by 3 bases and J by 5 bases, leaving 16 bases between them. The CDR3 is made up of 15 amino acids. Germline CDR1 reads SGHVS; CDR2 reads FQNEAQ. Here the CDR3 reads CASSFFQGEAYGYTF. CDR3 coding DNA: TGTGCCAGCAGCTTTTTTCAAGGGGAGGCTTATGGCTACACCTTC.

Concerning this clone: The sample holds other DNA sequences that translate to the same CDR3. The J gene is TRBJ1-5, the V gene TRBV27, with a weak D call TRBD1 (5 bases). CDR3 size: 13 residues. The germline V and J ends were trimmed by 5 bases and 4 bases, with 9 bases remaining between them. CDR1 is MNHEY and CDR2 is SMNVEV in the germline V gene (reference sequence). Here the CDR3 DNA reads TGTGCCAGCAGTCCCGACAGAAATCAGCCCCAGCATTTT. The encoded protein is CASSPDRNQPQHF.

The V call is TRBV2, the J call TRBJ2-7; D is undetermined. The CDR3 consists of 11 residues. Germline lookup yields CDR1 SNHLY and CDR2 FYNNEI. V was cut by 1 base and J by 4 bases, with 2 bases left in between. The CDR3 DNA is TGTGCCAGCAGTGAAGTATACGAGCAGTACTTC. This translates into CASSEVYEQYF.

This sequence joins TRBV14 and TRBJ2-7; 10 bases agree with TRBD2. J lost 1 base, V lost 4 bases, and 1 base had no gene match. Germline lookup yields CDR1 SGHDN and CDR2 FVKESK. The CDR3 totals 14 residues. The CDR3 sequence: CASSRSGRSYEQYF. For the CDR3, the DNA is TGTGCCAGCAGCCGTAGCGGGAGGTCCTACGAGCAGTACTTC.

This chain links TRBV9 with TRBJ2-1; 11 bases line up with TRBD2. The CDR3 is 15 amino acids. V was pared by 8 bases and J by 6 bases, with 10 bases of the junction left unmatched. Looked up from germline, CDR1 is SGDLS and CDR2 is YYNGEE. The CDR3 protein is CASTPGLAALNEQFF. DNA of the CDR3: TGTGCCAGTACTCCGGGACTAGCGGCACTCAATGAGCAGTTCTTC.

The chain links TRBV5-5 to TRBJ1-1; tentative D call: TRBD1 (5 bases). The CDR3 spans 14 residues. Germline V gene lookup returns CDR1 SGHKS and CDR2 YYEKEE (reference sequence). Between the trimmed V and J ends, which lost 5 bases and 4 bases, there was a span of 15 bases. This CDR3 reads CASSPVGARTEAFF. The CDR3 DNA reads TGTGCCAGCAGTCCCGTAGGGGCACGCACTGAAGCTTTCTTT. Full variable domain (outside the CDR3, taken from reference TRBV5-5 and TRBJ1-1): DAGVTQSPTHLIKTRGQQVTLRCSPISGHKSVSWYQQVLGQGPQFIFQYYEKEERGRGNFPDRFSARQFPNYSSELNVNALLLGDSALYLCASSPVGARTEAFFGQGTRLTVV.

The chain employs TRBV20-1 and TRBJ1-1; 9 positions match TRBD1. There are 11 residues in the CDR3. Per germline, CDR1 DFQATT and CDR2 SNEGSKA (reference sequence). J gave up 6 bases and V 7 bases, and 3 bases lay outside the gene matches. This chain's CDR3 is CSVRQGAEAFF. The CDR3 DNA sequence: TGCAGTGTAAGACAGGGGGCTGAAGCTTTCTTT.

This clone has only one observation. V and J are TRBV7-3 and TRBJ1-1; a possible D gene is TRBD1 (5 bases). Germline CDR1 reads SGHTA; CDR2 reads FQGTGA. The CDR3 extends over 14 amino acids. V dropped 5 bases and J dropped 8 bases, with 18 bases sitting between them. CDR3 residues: CASSLQPRDSEAFF. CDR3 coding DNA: TGTGCCAGCAGCCTACAACCGCGGGACTCAGAAGCTTTCTTT.

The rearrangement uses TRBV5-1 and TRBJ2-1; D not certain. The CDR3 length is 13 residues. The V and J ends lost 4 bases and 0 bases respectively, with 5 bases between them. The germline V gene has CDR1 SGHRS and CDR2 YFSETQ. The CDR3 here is CASSPRSYNEQFF. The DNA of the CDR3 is TGCGCCAGCAGCCCCCGCTCCTACAATGAGCAGTTCTTC.

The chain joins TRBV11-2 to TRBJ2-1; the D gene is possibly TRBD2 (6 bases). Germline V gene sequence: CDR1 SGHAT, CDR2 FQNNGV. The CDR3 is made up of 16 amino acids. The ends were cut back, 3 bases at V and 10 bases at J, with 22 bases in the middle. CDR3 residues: CASSFLPIMGGGEQFF. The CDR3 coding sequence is TGTGCCAGCAGCTTTCTCCCAATTATGGGGGGAGGCGAGCAGTTCTTC.

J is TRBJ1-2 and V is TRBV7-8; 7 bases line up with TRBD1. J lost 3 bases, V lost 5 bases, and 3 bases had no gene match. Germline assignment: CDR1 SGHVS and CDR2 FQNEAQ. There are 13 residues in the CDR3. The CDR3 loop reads CASSTRGDYGYTF. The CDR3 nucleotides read TGTGCCAGCAGCACCAGGGGGGACTATGGCTACACCTTC.